Listed here are 28 T cell receptor beta chains from one sample, sequenced in a study of monozygotic twins with cystic fibrosis. Clones were sequenced by immunoSEQ multiplex PCR, and TCRdb holds only the in-frame ones, with some missing. The sample comprises about 36,000 clones, 84% of which are singletons, and roughly 1.5% rests with the top ten. The material sequenced was blood. Receptors were obtained from a girl aged 2 to 10 with cystic fibrosis.

The chain joins TRBV5-1 to TRBJ2-6; 7 nucleotides match TRBD1. CDR3 length: 18 residues. CDR1 and CDR2 (germline): SGHRS, YFSETQ. V lost 4 bases and J lost 0; bases outside the gene matches: 10. The CDR3 spells CASSGTGQLVSGANVLTF. In nucleotides, the CDR3 is TGCGCCAGCAGCGGGACGGGACAGCTAGTCTCTGGGGCCAACGTCCTGACTTTC.

This clone was counted once. V is TRBV6-5 and J is TRBJ1-1, with D unresolved. The CDR3 is 14 amino acids. V was cut by 2 bases and J by 1 base, with 8 bases left in between. Germline V lookup: CDR1 MNHEY, CDR2 SVGAGI. CDR3 loop: CASSYVGENTEAFF. The CDR3 DNA is TGTGCCAGCAGTTACGTCGGTGAGAACACTGAAGCTTTCTTT.

V usage is TRBV6-1 and J usage is TRBJ1-1, with D possibly being TRBD1 (5 bases). The germline CDR1 and CDR2 sequences are MNHNS and SASEGT. V lost 7 bases and J lost 2, with 14 bases in between. CDR3 size: 14 residues. The CDR3 nucleotides read TGTGCCAGCATTAAAGGGGATATTAACACTGAAGCTTTCTTT. Translation: CASIKGDINTEAFF.

V and J are TRBV6-5 and TRBJ1-5; D is possibly TRBD1 (6 bases). The CDR3 has 15 amino acids. V lost 0 bases and J 7 bases, leaving 13 bases between the germline ends. Germline V CDR1 and CDR2: MNHEY, SVGAGI. CDR3 bases: TGTGCCAGCAGTTACTCGAGGGGGGGCCACCAGCCCCAGCATTTT. It codes for CASSYSRGGHQPQHF.

The J gene is TRBJ1-1, the V gene TRBV2; D is perhaps TRBD1 (6 bases). Germline lookup yields CDR1 SNHLY and CDR2 FYNNEI. V was cut by 6 bases and J by 1 base, with 12 bases left in between. The CDR3 spans 14 residues. CDR3 bases: TGTGCCAGCAGAGGGGGACGGTCGAACACTGAAGCTTTCTTT. Translation gives CASRGGRSNTEAFF.

The chain couples TRBV9 to TRBJ2-5, with D possibly being TRBD2 (6 bases). CDR3 size: 15 residues. In germline, CDR1 is SGDLS, CDR2 YYNGEE. Trimming removed 0 bases from V and 1 base from J, with 10 bases in between. For the CDR3, the DNA is TGTGCCAGCAGCGTAGGGGGGGTTACCCAAGAGACCCAGTACTTC. Translation: CASSVGGVTQETQYF.

J is TRBJ2-7 and V is TRBV10-3; possible D gene TRBD2, 5 bases. The V and J ends lost 8 bases and 1 base respectively, with 12 bases between them. This CDR3 is 13 amino acids long. The V gene's germline CDR1 is ENHRY and CDR2 SYGVKD. The CDR3 region is CAILSGSSYEQYF. CDR3 coding DNA: TGTGCCATCTTGTCGGGGTCATCCTACGAGCAGTACTTC.

V is TRBV18 and J is TRBJ2-1, with 11 bases that match TRBD2. CDR1 and CDR2 from the germline V gene are KGHSH and LQKENI. The junction had 9 bases not matched to a gene; V was cut back by 8 bases and J by 6 bases. There are 15 residues in the CDR3. The CDR3 coding sequence is TGTGCCAGCCACGTACTAGCGGGGGCCTTCAATGAGCAGTTCTTC. Protein sequence: CASHVLAGAFNEQFF. Full variable domain (rest looked up from reference TRBV18 and TRBJ2-1): NAGVMQNPRHLVRRRGQEARLRCSPMKGHSHVYWYRQLPEEGLKFMVYLQKENIIDESGMPKERFSAEFPKEGPSILRIQQVVRGDSAAYFCASHVLAGAFNEQFFGPGTRLTVL.

This sequence joins TRBV7-2 and TRBJ2-5, with 10 positions matching TRBD2. The CDR3 is 16 amino acids. From germline, CDR1 is SGHTA and CDR2 FQGNSA. V gave up 2 bases and J gave up 4 bases; unmatched junction bases: 7. The CDR3 bases are TGTGCCAGCAGCTTAATGTTAGCGGGGGGACCAGAGACCCAGTACTTC. This encodes CASSLMLAGGPETQYF.

The CDR3 here is CASSSPYRGHYGYTF. As DNA, the CDR3 is TGTGCCAGCAGTTCCCCCTATCGGGGGCACTATGGCTACACCTTC. This chain uses TRBV27 with TRBJ1-2, with a possible D match to TRBD1 (6 bases). V lost 4 bases, J lost 3 bases, and 15 bases lay in between. CDR1 is MNHEY and CDR2 is SMNVEV in the germline V gene (reference sequence). This CDR3 is 15 amino acids long.

The chain is built from TRBV30 and TRBJ2-3; possibly TRBD1 for D (6 bases). Trimming took off 4 bases at V and 7 bases at J, with 15 bases between the two ends. This CDR3 comprises 13 residues. Looked up from germline, CDR1 is GTSNPN and CDR2 is SVGIG (reference sequence). The CDR3 nucleotides read TGTGCCTGGAATCAAGGGGGAAAGTATACGCAGTATTTT. This sequence encodes CAWNQGGKYTQYF. Full variable domain (missing parts from reference TRBV30 and TRBJ2-3): SQTIHQWPATLVQPVGSPLSLECTVEGTSNPNLYWYRQAAGRGLQLLFYSVGIGQISSEVPQNLSASRPQDRQFILSSKKLLLSDSGFYLCAWNQGGKYTQYFGPGTRLTVL.

CDR3 region: CASSQLADPSEQFF. Here the CDR3 DNA reads TGTGCCAGCAGCCAGCTAGCGGATCCCTCTGAGCAGTTCTTC. The chain uses TRBV4-2 and TRBJ2-1; 7 bases match TRBD2. V lost 3 bases, J lost 9 bases, and 8 bases stayed unmatched. CDR3 length: 14 amino acids. The germline CDR1 and CDR2 sequences are LGHNA and YNFKEQ.

The gene calls are TRBV7-9 and TRBJ1-6, with D possibly matching TRBD1 (5 bases). The CDR3 spans 15 residues. The ends were cut back, 4 bases at V and 7 bases at J, with 14 bases in the middle. CDR1 and CDR2 (germline): SEHNR, FQNEAQ (reference sequence). The CDR3 is CASSSSGLKNSPLHF. CDR3 nucleotides: TGTGCCAGCAGCTCATCGGGACTTAAGAATTCACCCCTCCACTTT.

J is TRBJ2-3 and V is TRBV7-2; D unresolved. Germline V CDR1 and CDR2: SGHTA, FQGNSA. V lost 1 base to trimming and J lost 7 bases, with 9 bases between them. The CDR3 loop spans 13 amino acids. The CDR3 here is CASSLVLRNTQYF. The CDR3 DNA reads as TGTGCCAGCAGCTTAGTCCTCCGGAATACGCAGTATTTT.

This chain uses TRBV6-5 with TRBJ1-5; a possible D gene is TRBD1 (6 bases). This CDR3 contains 14 residues. Per germline, CDR1 MNHEY and CDR2 SVGAGI. Deletions cut 5 bases from V and 5 bases from J, with 13 bases between. CDR3 loop: CASSTRQADQPQHF. The CDR3 DNA sequence: TGTGCCAGCAGTACCCGACAGGCGGATCAGCCCCAGCATTTT.

The genes are TRBV6-5 and TRBJ1-5; D is possibly TRBD1 (5 bases). Trimming cost V 11 bases and J 0 bases, with 14 bases left between them. Germline CDR1 MNHEY, CDR2 SVGAGI. This CDR3 has 14 amino acids. Here the CDR3 reads CAARGIGSNQPQHF. CDR3 bases: TGTGCCGCACGGGGGATCGGTAGCAATCAGCCCCAGCATTTT.

The chain employs TRBV7-8 and TRBJ1-6; D remains ambiguous. Trimming removed 3 bases from V and 10 bases from J, with 10 bases in between. Per the germline V gene, CDR1 is SGHVS and CDR2 is FQNEAQ. There are 13 residues in the CDR3. The CDR3 here is CASSLRSGSPLHF. The CDR3 bases are TGTGCCAGCAGCTTGAGGTCTGGCTCACCCCTCCACTTT.

The chain recombines TRBV27 with TRBJ1-2; no reliable D call. Between the trimmed V and J ends, which lost 3 bases and 4 bases, there was a span of 15 bases. Germline CDR1 is MNHEY and CDR2 is SMNVEV (reference sequence). The CDR3 totals 15 residues. As DNA, the CDR3 is TGTGCCAGCAGTTTCCCCGTTCCCAGGCTCTATGGCTACACCTTC. Its protein is CASSFPVPRLYGYTF.

V usage is TRBV30 and J usage is TRBJ1-6; a possible D gene is TRBD1 (6 bases). This CDR3 has 17 amino acids. Germline assignment: CDR1 GTSNPN and CDR2 SVGIG (reference sequence). V was pared by 2 bases and J by 0 bases, with 14 bases between. In nucleotides, the CDR3 is TGTGCCTGGAGTCGTTTGCAGGGGCCCTCCTATAATTCACCCCTCCACTTT. It translates to CAWSRLQGPSYNSPLHF. Drawing the rest from reference TRBV30 and TRBJ1-6, the complete variable domain is SQTIHQWPATLVQPVGSPLSLECTVEGTSNPNLYWYRQAAGRGLQLLFYSVGIGQISSEVPQNLSASRPQDRQFILSSKKLLLSDSGFYLCAWSRLQGPSYNSPLHFGNGTRLTVT.

V gene TRBV14 combines with J gene TRBJ2-1; 8 nucleotides match TRBD2. The J segment lost 7 bases and the V segment lost 2 bases, leaving 7 bases of the junction unmatched. CDR1 and CDR2 (germline): SGHDN, FVKESK. The CDR3 spans 15 residues. CDR3 coding DNA: TGTGCCAGCAGCCAACTTCCGAGCGGGGGAAATGAGCAGTTCTTC. This translates into CASSQLPSGGNEQFF.

This clone was seen once. The J gene is TRBJ2-7, the V gene TRBV11-2; D ambiguous. Germline V CDR1 and CDR2: SGHAT, FQNNGV. The CDR3 has 12 residues. V lost 5 bases to trimming and J lost 6 bases, with 11 bases between them. The CDR3 loop is CASSKKRLEQYF. The CDR3 region has the DNA TGTGCCAGCAGCAAGAAGAGGCTCGAGCAGTACTTC.

The chain employs TRBV5-1 and TRBJ1-2, with D unclear. CDR1 and CDR2 (germline): SGHRS, YFSETQ. The CDR3 covers 12 residues. V was trimmed by 0 bases and J by 5 bases, leaving 5 bases between them. CDR3 DNA: TGCGCCAGCAGCTTGGACTCATATGGCTACACCTTC. It is translated as CASSLDSYGYTF.

The chain has TRBV4-2 and TRBJ2-1; either TRBD1 or TRBD2 may fit D (5 bases each). Trimming shortened V by 1 base and J by 7 bases, and 5 bases separated the two germline ends. This CDR3 spans 12 amino acids. Germline V gives CDR1 LGHNA, CDR2 YNFKEQ. CDR3 region: CASSQGGNEQFF. As DNA, the CDR3 is TGTGCCAGCAGCCAAGGGGGGAATGAGCAGTTCTTC.

The V call is TRBV18, the J call TRBJ1-1; D is unresolved. The CDR3 sequence is 16 residues long. V gave up 4 bases and J gave up 1 base, with 16 bases separating them. Germline CDR1 and CDR2: KGHSH and LQKENI. The CDR3 DNA is TGTGCCAGCTCACTAATGCCAAAGGCCAGGAACACTGAAGCTTTCTTT. Residues: CASSLMPKARNTEAFF.

This clone appeared once. This chain links TRBV4-1 with TRBJ1-6; the match to TRBD1 covers 7 bases. Unmatched junction bases numbered 7, after V lost 3 bases and J lost 5 bases. This CDR3 has 16 residues. Germline V gives CDR1 MGHRA, CDR2 YSYEKL. CDR3 loop: CASSHPTGTDNSPLHF. CDR3 coding DNA: TGCGCCAGCAGCCACCCGACCGGGACAGATAATTCACCCCTCCACTTT.

In its sample, this clone was seen a few times. This sequence joins TRBV7-9 and TRBJ1-1; no reliable D call. This CDR3 region has 14 residues. Deletions cut 4 bases from V and 5 bases from J, with 14 bases between. The germline V gene has CDR1 SEHNR and CDR2 FQNEAQ (reference sequence). CDR3 residues: CASSSVWVGTEAFF. The CDR3 nucleotides read TGTGCCAGCAGCTCCGTCTGGGTGGGGACTGAAGCTTTCTTT.

This chain joins TRBV9 and TRBJ1-2; the D gene is possibly TRBD1 (5 bases). The germline gives CDR1 SGDLS, CDR2 YYNGEE. The V gene lost 3 bases and the J gene lost 7 bases, with 16 bases spanning the gap. This CDR3 is 14 amino acids long. CDR3 nucleotides: TGTGCCAGCAGCGACGGGACCCCTGGTATTGGCTACACCTTC. Its protein product is CASSDGTPGIGYTF. The full variable domain, rest sourced from reference TRBV9 and TRBJ1-2, is DSGVTQTPKHLITATGQRVTLRCSPRSGDLSVYWYQQSLDQGLQFLIQYYNGEERAKGNILERFSAQQFPDLHSELNLSSLELGDSALYFCASSDGTPGIGYTFGSGTRLTVV.

The chain recombines TRBV15 with TRBJ2-3, with 8 bases identical to TRBD2. Trimming took 1 base from V and 4 from J; bases not matched to a gene: 4. The germline gives CDR1 LNHNV, CDR2 YYDKDF (reference sequence). The CDR3 has 15 amino acids. The CDR3 nucleotides are TGTGCCACCAGCAGAGCTCGGGGGGGCTCAGATACGCAGTATTTT. It encodes CATSRARGGSDTQYF.